This is a list of T cell receptor beta chains from one sample in a study of beta chain features in type 1 diabetes. The method was immunoSEQ multiplex PCR; TCRdb's version includes in-frame clones alone and lacks a portion of them. Of roughly 300,000 clones listed, 7.5% to 9% are singletons. The sample was central memory CD4+ T cells from blood. All receptors derive from a young woman in good health. Each CDR3 is given with its conserved first and last residue. Fields, in order: CDR3 protein, CDR3 DNA, V gene, clone size, J gene, D gene. D genes are given only for firm matches. Clone size is stated in some rows and not others, as once, few, many or a class when expanded.

CDR3aa: CASSQRQGWTGELFF
CDR3nt: TGTGCCAGCAGCCAGAGACAGGGTTGGACCGGGGAGCTGTTTTTT
v_gene: TRBV7-8
abundance: -
j_gene: TRBJ2-2
d_gene: TRBD1

CDR3aa: CASSPADRGTASSEAFF
CDR3nt: TGTGCCAGCTCACCGGCCGACAGGGGGACTGCTTCGAGTGAAGCTTTCTTT
v_gene: TRBV18
abundance: -
j_gene: TRBJ1-1
d_gene: TRBD1

CDR3aa: CASREGTLTDTQYF
CDR3nt: TGCGCCAGCAGGGAAGGAACGCTCACAGATACGCAGTATTTT
v_gene: TRBV5-1
abundance: -
j_gene: TRBJ2-3
d_gene: -

CDR3aa: CASSPTSGRDQETQYF
CDR3nt: TGTGCCAGCAGCCCCACTAGCGGGAGGGACCAAGAGACCCAGTACTTC
v_gene: TRBV4-2
abundance: -
j_gene: TRBJ2-5
d_gene: TRBD2

CDR3aa: CASSLEGTGAGEQYF
CDR3nt: TGTGCCAGCAGCTTAGAAGGGACAGGGGCTGGCGAGCAGTACTTC
v_gene: TRBV11-2
abundance: few
j_gene: TRBJ2-7
d_gene: TRBD1

CDR3aa: CASSPIWVGGTQYF
CDR3nt: TGTGCCAGCAGCCCTATATGGGTTGGAGGAACGCAGTATTTT
v_gene: TRBV28
abundance: -
j_gene: TRBJ2-3
d_gene: -

CDR3aa: CASSFEGAGDTQYF
CDR3nt: TGTGCCAGCAGTTTTGAGGGTGCGGGGGATACGCAGTATTTT
v_gene: TRBV27
abundance: few
j_gene: TRBJ2-3
d_gene: -

CDR3aa: CAIRGVAGSYEQYF
CDR3nt: TGTGCCATCCGGGGCGTAGCGGGGAGTTACGAGCAGTACTTC
v_gene: TRBV10-3
abundance: few
j_gene: TRBJ2-7
d_gene: TRBD2

CDR3aa: CASSRLNQPQHF
CDR3nt: TGTGCCAGCAGTCGTCTCAATCAGCCCCAGCATTTT
v_gene: TRBV28
abundance: few
j_gene: TRBJ1-5
d_gene: -

CDR3aa: CASSSQGGNEQFF
CDR3nt: TGTGCCAGCAGTTCCCAGGGGGGGAATGAGCAGTTCTTC
v_gene: TRBV27
abundance: few
j_gene: TRBJ2-1
d_gene: -

CDR3aa: CASKDQDSTDTQYF
CDR3nt: TGTGCCAGCAAGGACCAAGACTCCACAGATACGCAGTATTTT
v_gene: TRBV19
abundance: -
j_gene: TRBJ2-3
d_gene: -

CDR3aa: CASSFTGTGTEQYF
CDR3nt: TGTGCCAGCAGCTTCACCGGGACAGGGACCGAGCAGTACTTC
v_gene: TRBV7-2
abundance: few
j_gene: TRBJ2-7
d_gene: TRBD1

CDR3aa: CADDLGRPSINQPQHF
CDR3nt: TGTGCCGATGACCTCGGACGTCCGTCCATCAATCAGCCCCAGCATTTT
v_gene: TRBV21-1
abundance: few
j_gene: TRBJ1-5
d_gene: -

CDR3aa: CATSRGQGKHGYTF
CDR3nt: TGTGCCACCAGCAGAGGACAGGGTAAACATGGCTACACCTTC
v_gene: TRBV15
abundance: -
j_gene: TRBJ1-2
d_gene: TRBD1

CDR3aa: CASSHDTDSLWTYEQYF
CDR3nt: TGCGCCAGCAGCCACGATACGGACTCTTTGTGGACCTACGAGCAGTACTTC
v_gene: TRBV4-1
abundance: -
j_gene: TRBJ2-7
d_gene: -

CDR3aa: CASSLFDPGELFF
CDR3nt: TGTGCCAGCAGCTTATTTGACCCCGGGGAGCTGTTTTTT
v_gene: TRBV5-6
abundance: -
j_gene: TRBJ2-2
d_gene: -

CDR3aa: CASSLGGEQGAEAFF
CDR3nt: TGTGCCAGCAGCTTGGGTGGGGAACAGGGGGCTGAAGCTTTCTTT
v_gene: TRBV5-4
abundance: -
j_gene: TRBJ1-1
d_gene: TRBD1

CDR3aa: CATSRPIVSGRQIYNEQFF
CDR3nt: TGTGCCACCAGCAGACCAATCGTTAGCGGGAGGCAGATCTACAATGAGCAGTTCTTC
v_gene: TRBV15
abundance: -
j_gene: TRBJ2-1
d_gene: TRBD2

CDR3aa: CASSISGSKDEQYF
CDR3nt: TGTGCCAGCAGTATTAGCGGGAGTAAAGACGAGCAGTACTTC
v_gene: TRBV6-6
abundance: many
j_gene: TRBJ2-7
d_gene: TRBD2

CDR3aa: CASSPLGGFDEQFF
CDR3nt: TGTGCCAGCAGCCCCCTAGGGGGATTTGATGAGCAGTTCTTC
v_gene: TRBV7-8
abundance: few
j_gene: TRBJ2-1
d_gene: -

CDR3aa: CASSQDPLGRAGANVLTF
CDR3nt: TGTGCCAGCAGCCAAGATCCACTCGGCAGGGCCGGGGCCAACGTCCTGACTTTC
v_gene: TRBV7-2
abundance: -
j_gene: TRBJ2-6
d_gene: -

CDR3aa: CASSTHGGRAAQHF
CDR3nt: TGTGCCAGCAGTACACACGGCGGCAGGGCCGCCCAGCATTTT
v_gene: TRBV28
abundance: -
j_gene: TRBJ1-5
d_gene: -

CDR3aa: CASRRDLRKGELFF
CDR3nt: TGTGCCAGCAGGAGGGACCTGAGGAAGGGGGAGCTGTTTTTT
v_gene: TRBV6-6
abundance: many
j_gene: TRBJ2-2
d_gene: -

CDR3aa: CASSEASGNTIYF
CDR3nt: TGTGCCAGCAGTGAAGCGTCTGGAAACACCATATATTTT
v_gene: TRBV6-1
abundance: -
j_gene: TRBJ1-3
d_gene: -

CDR3aa: CASSLQGLAGDWSYNEQFF
CDR3nt: TGTGCCAGCAGCTTACAAGGACTAGCGGGAGATTGGTCCTACAATGAGCAGTTCTTC
v_gene: TRBV7-3
abundance: -
j_gene: TRBJ2-1
d_gene: TRBD2

CDR3aa: CASSLWNRGGGKLFF
CDR3nt: TGTGCCAGCAGCTTATGGAACCGGGGCGGGGGAAAACTGTTTTTT
v_gene: TRBV7-2
abundance: many
j_gene: TRBJ1-4
d_gene: -

CDR3aa: CASSEVREKLFF
CDR3nt: TGTGCCAGCAGTGAAGTACGTGAAAAACTGTTTTTT
v_gene: TRBV6-1
abundance: few
j_gene: TRBJ1-4
d_gene: -

CDR3aa: CAISENRGMNTEAFF
CDR3nt: TGTGCCATCAGTGAGAACAGGGGCATGAACACTGAAGCTTTCTTT
v_gene: TRBV10-3
abundance: -
j_gene: TRBJ1-1
d_gene: TRBD1

CDR3aa: CASSLGSGSLQETQYF
CDR3nt: TGTGCCAGCAGCTTGGGGTCGGGAAGTCTTCAAGAGACCCAGTACTTC
v_gene: TRBV5-6
abundance: few
j_gene: TRBJ2-5
d_gene: -

CDR3aa: CSGRTGHETQYF
CDR3nt: TGCAGCGGAAGGACAGGGCATGAGACCCAGTACTTC
v_gene: TRBV29-1
abundance: -
j_gene: TRBJ2-5
d_gene: TRBD1

CDR3aa: CASSIRQGPRTDTQYF
CDR3nt: TGTGCCAGCAGCATAAGACAGGGACCTCGCACAGATACGCAGTATTTT
v_gene: TRBV5-4
abundance: -
j_gene: TRBJ2-3
d_gene: TRBD1

CDR3aa: CASSLDSGGSYGYTF
CDR3nt: TGTGCCAGCAGCTTAGATTCCGGGGGAAGCTATGGCTACACCTTC
v_gene: TRBV7-2
abundance: -
j_gene: TRBJ1-2
d_gene: -

CDR3aa: CASSLGRGPDEQYF
CDR3nt: TGTGCCAGCAGTCTGGGAAGGGGCCCGGACGAGCAGTACTTC
v_gene: TRBV2
abundance: -
j_gene: TRBJ2-7
d_gene: -

CDR3aa: CATKGSYEQYF
CDR3nt: TGTGCCACAAAAGGTTCCTACGAGCAGTACTTC
v_gene: TRBV19
abundance: -
j_gene: TRBJ2-7
d_gene: -

CDR3aa: CASSPTSRGTGELFF
CDR3nt: TGTGCCAGCAGCCCGACTAGCCGCGGCACCGGGGAGCTGTTTTTT
v_gene: TRBV7-9
abundance: few
j_gene: TRBJ2-2
d_gene: TRBD2

CDR3aa: CASSSRTGLQPQHF
CDR3nt: TGTGCCAGCAGCTCCCGGACAGGGCTACAGCCCCAGCATTTT
v_gene: TRBV13
abundance: few
j_gene: TRBJ1-5
d_gene: TRBD1

CDR3aa: CASSSFTDTQYF
CDR3nt: TGTGCCAGCAGCTCGTTCACAGATACGCAGTATTTT
v_gene: TRBV11-2
abundance: few
j_gene: TRBJ2-3
d_gene: -